This TCR beta chain is drawn from a study of molecular identifiers for immune sequencing clone quantification. General observations from the study: Barcodes shared by identical TCR molecules could lead to underestimated sizes of highly expanded clones.

Libraries of bulk TCR were made by previously described methods (with listed TCR primers). MiXCR, run by TCRdb on the PCR reads, gives a single entry per CDR3 protein. Counted here are approximately 550,000 distinct CDR3 sequences, about a quarter occurring once; the ten biggest clones make up 0.7% to 0.9%. Between the trimmed V and J ends, which lost 3 bases and 1 base, there was a span of 7 bases. CDR3 length equals 13 residues. CDR1 and CDR2 (germline): SGHTA, FQGNSA. As for this clonotype: Its target is unknown.

The rearrangement links TRBV7-2 to TRBJ2-7, with D unclear. The receptor comes from a human donor in good health. Some libraries in this study had Jurkat cell RNA spiked in. The sequencing sample was made of naive CD8+ T cells from blood, with Jurkat cell RNA spiked in. Subset specified: FACS-sorted CD8+CD4-CCR7+CD45RA+ naive T cells. The CDR3 DNA reads TGTGCCAGCAGCTTGACGGAATCCTACGAGCAGTACTTC. As protein: CASSLTESYEQYF.